Here is one T cell receptor beta chain with its context. Antigen: not known. This sample is part of a study of T cell responses to AZD1222 COVID-19 vaccine. Findings of the study overall: Vaccination with two AZD1222 doses was followed by a rise in Spike-specific TCR breadth and depth. With dominance at 160-218 and 743-854, vaccine-associated CD4 TCRs spanned spike. Clonal diversity may have been underestimated, and the donors were mostly white British, with more females than males. Reportedly, close to half of spike-specific TCRs are directed against unmutated variant regions.

Generated by immunoSEQ multiplex PCR, the TCRdb table keeps only in-frame clones and is missing some. In the table there are 120,000 to 150,000 clones, roughly 87% of which are singletons. Germline V gene data show CDR1 as LGHNA and CDR2 as YSLEER. Trimming at V came to 1 base and at J to 4 bases, leaving 15 bases not matched to a gene. The CDR3 is made up of 19 amino acids. The source is an adult who received the MenACWY meningococcal vaccine as a control. This chain links TRBV4-3 with TRBJ2-7, with 11 bases lining up with TRBD2. Sample: peripheral blood, taken 28 days after the second dose of the MenACWY control vaccine. CDR3 bases: TGCGCCAGCAGCCAAGTAAGAAGTAGCGGGAGGGCCATGGGTTACGAGCAGTACTTC. Translating it yields CASSQVRSSGRAMGYEQYF.